This T cell receptor beta chain is drawn from a study of blood T cells in healthy people across ages (dated by TCRdb to about 2015). About the investigation overall: Template switching captured roughly one uniquely barcoded TCR beta cDNA molecule per two T cells in model experiments. Age-related changes in TCR beta repertoire diversity were measured in the study by deep sequencing normalized with unique cDNA molecular identifiers. The donors were divided into four age groups: young (average roughly 15 years), middle-aged (under 40), aged (approximately 62) and long-lived (roughly 86). To avoid experimental bias, donors of different ages were distributed randomly across sequencing lanes. The study analyzed two additional independent replicas of 1 million unique cDNA reads from the same blood draw for two donors, one aged 18 to 30 and one aged 80 or older. Points the paper makes about the study in general: The percentage of naive T cells measured by flow cytometry correlated strongly with observed TCR beta diversity. As age increased, observed TCR beta diversity per million T cells dropped in a roughly linear way, and a significant reduction was already evident by age 40. Compared with the aged group, the long-lived group had more naive CD4+ T cells, fewer expanded clones and increased TCR diversity, suggesting age selection. Total diversity estimates from one million sequenced T cells were considered lower bounds and underestimates. Because donor CMV infection status was unknown, age-related changes in expanded clonotypes were potentially confounded. Bulk unsorted PBMC profiling prevented conclusive comparison of naive and antigen-experienced compartments.

From the germline V gene, CDR1 is MDHEN and CDR2 is SYDVKM. From the cysteine through the phenylalanine, the CDR3 covers 16 amino acids. Of the read, only the CDR3 DNA is kept; its 48 bases are in frame from base 1. V and J are trimmed by 5 bases and 9 bases, and the gene matches miss 12 bases of the junction. Systemically healthy Caucasian individuals from Russia, approximately 39 in total and aged roughly 6 to 100 years, were included as donors. Ten milliliters of peripheral blood were drawn from each donor into EDTA-treated Vacutainer tubes. PBMCs were isolated by Ficoll-Paque density-gradient centrifugation, with at least 7 million obtained per sample. Trizol reagent was used to extract total RNA from the PBMCs, yielding at least 6 micrograms per sample. For every donor, an aliquot of PBMCs went through flow cytometry to measure the percentages of naive CD45RAhigh/CD27high T cells. Libraries were built with 5' RACE. The reads were generated on an Illumina HiSeq 2500. A second 7 to 11 cycle PCR used a sample-barcoded 5' primer and a J-beta primer mix. A unique molecular identifier was introduced onto each TCR beta cDNA molecule by a template-switch 5' adaptor carrying 12 random nucleotides. Each sample yielded at least 3 million CDR3-containing paired-end reads. The Mint cDNA synthesis kit, primed by a TRBC-specific oligonucleotide, was used to synthesize first-strand cDNA from all RNA. After uracil-DNA glycosylase treatment, a first 18-cycle PCR used universal primers M1SS and BC2_uni_R on all cDNA. Per the original workflow: For normalization, 1 million high-quality reads were randomly selected from each sample, with every read carrying a distinct molecular identifier. Reads sharing molecular identifiers were discarded rather than binned into consensus sequences. MiTCR, run with a Q25 quality threshold and the strictest error-elimination algorithm, handled CDR3 identification, clonotype clustering and error correction. A nonparametric unseen species model with Euler transformation was used to estimate lower-bound total TCR beta diversity. The public reads were reprocessed in TCRdb via fastp at Q25 and MiXCR, keeping in-frame beta chains. CDR3 protein duplicates are merged, each entry listing the most common genes and DNA. TCRdb's processing, not the study's, gives the V and J calls here. The sample contains some 900,000 distinct CDR3 sequences, around 46% of them found a single time. In total, the top ten clones hold 13% of the sample.

As for this clonotype: Its antigen is currently not known. Qualities for individual bases were not recorded, and no much larger clone is one base off.

This TCR was sampled from a young man in good health. The sequenced material came from blood. This receptor chain uses TRBV28 and TRBJ2-4, with 11 bases in between that match TRBD1. CDR3 region: CASSRRGTGGLGIQYF. Read as DNA, the sequence is TGTGCCAGCAGTCGCCGGGGGACAGGGGGTTTAGGCATTCAGTACTTC.